This T cell receptor (beta chain) derives from a study of monozygotic twins with inflammatory bowel disease. TCR libraries were prepared from 3,000 to 3,500 ng total RNA each. TCRdb reworked the 5' RACE reads into one entry per CDR3 protein, no DNA. The listing contains 330,000 or so distinct CDR3 sequences. Study-wide findings and caveats: Since immunosuppressive treatments differed, patient repertoires may have gained added variability.

The germline V gene encodes CDR1 GTSNPN and CDR2 SVGIG (reference sequence). The CDR3 is 13 residues long. Notes on this clonotype: Its specificity is not known.

Source material: blood. This chain links TRBV30 with TRBJ2-3; TCRdb gives TRBD1 as the D gene, but with no DNA this cannot be confirmed. This TCR was recovered from a human donor with ulcerative colitis or Crohn's disease, or a healthy co-twin of an affected twin (not recorded which). CDR3 sequence: CAWNGGMRDTQYF.